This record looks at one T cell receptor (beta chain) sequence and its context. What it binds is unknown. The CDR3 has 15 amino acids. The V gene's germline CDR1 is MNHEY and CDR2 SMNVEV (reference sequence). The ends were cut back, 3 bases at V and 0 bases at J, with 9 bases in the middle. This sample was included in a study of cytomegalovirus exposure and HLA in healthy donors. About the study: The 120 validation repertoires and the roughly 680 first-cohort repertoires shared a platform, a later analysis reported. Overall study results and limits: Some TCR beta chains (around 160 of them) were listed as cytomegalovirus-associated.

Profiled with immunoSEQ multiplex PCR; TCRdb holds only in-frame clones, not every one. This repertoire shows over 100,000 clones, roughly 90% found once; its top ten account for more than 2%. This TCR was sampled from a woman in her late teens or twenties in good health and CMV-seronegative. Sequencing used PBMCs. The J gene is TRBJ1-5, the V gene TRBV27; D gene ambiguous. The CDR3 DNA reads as TGTGCCAGCAGTTTGCAGCGCAATAGCAATCAGCCCCAGCATTTT. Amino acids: CASSLQRNSNQPQHF.